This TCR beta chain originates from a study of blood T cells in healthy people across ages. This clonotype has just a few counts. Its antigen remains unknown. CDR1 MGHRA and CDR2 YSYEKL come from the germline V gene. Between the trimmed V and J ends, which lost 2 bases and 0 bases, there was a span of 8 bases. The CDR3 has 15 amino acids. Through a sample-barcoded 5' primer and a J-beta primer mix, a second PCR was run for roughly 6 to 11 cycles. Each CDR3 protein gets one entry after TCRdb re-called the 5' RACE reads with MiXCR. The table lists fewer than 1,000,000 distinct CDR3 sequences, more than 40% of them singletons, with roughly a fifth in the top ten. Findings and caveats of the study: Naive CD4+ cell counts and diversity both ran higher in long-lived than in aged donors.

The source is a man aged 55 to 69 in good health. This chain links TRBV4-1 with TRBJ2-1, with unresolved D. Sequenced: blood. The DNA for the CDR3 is TGCGCCAGCAGCCAACCGCGTGACTCCTACAATGAGCAGTTCTTC. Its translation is CASSQPRDSYNEQFF.